This passage covers 17 T cell receptor beta chains from one sample sequenced in a study of cytomegalovirus exposure and HLA in healthy donors (TCRdb year 2017). Receptors were amplified or captured by the immunoSEQ multiplex PCR assay. TCRdb took over this immuneACCESS table, retaining in-frame rearrangements with V and J assigned. Such tables are incomplete; in checked studies, under half of the missing clones stem from an unresolved V gene, and the remainder is unexplained. Here the sample has 150,000 or so clones; approximately 86% occur a single time. The ten largest make up around 2.1% of the sample. Sequenced sample: PBMCs. All receptors come from a human donor in good health.

This chain links TRBV6-1 with TRBJ1-6; a possible D gene is TRBD1 (6 bases). The V end was cut by 6 bases, the J end by 10 bases, with 10 bases between. Germline V gene sequence: CDR1 MNHNS, CDR2 SASEGT. The CDR3 extends over 12 amino acids. The CDR3 protein is CASRQGLSPLHF. As DNA, the CDR3 is TGTGCCAGCAGGCAGGGGTTGTCACCCCTCCACTTT.

This chain connects TRBV30 to TRBJ1-1; D is possibly TRBD1 (5 bases). This CDR3 region has 13 residues. V dropped 1 base and J dropped 1 base, with 7 bases sitting between them. Germline CDR1 and CDR2: GTSNPN and SVGIG (reference sequence). In DNA, the CDR3 is TGTGCCTGGAGTGAGACAGCGAACACTGAAGCTTTCTTT. It translates to CAWSETANTEAFF.

The chain links TRBV15 to TRBJ1-5, with no clear D. Germline assignment: CDR1 LNHNV and CDR2 YYDKDF (reference sequence). The CDR3 runs to 16 residues. Trimming removed 5 bases from V and 0 bases from J, with 14 bases in between. CDR3 DNA: TGTGCCACCAGCGATGCGCTAGATTATAGCAATCAGCCCCAGCATTTT. Protein product: CATSDALDYSNQPQHF.

DNA for the CDR3: TGTGCCAGCTCACCACGGGGGGTAAGCAATCAGCCCCAGCATTTT. Its translation is CASSPRGVSNQPQHF. The chain combines TRBV18 with TRBJ1-5, with a possible D match to TRBD1 (5 bases). The CDR3 consists of 15 residues. V lost 1 base, J lost 1 base, and 8 bases lay in between. Germline assignment: CDR1 KGHSH and CDR2 LQKENI.

The genes are TRBV6-1 and TRBJ1-5, with 11 positions matching TRBD1. Germline CDR1 reads MNHNS; CDR2 reads SASEGT. The J segment lost 7 bases and the V segment lost 7 bases, leaving 9 bases of the junction unmatched. CDR3 length: 15 residues. Here the CDR3 reads CASTPTWTGGQPQHF. In DNA, the CDR3 is TGTGCCAGCACCCCAACCTGGACAGGGGGCCAGCCCCAGCATTTT.

This clone was observed a single time. The chain uses TRBV7-9 and TRBJ1-2, with D possibly being TRBD1 (5 bases). V was cut by 5 bases and J by 2 bases, with 12 bases left in between. CDR3 size: 14 residues. Germline CDR1 and CDR2: SEHNR and FQNEAQ (reference sequence). The CDR3 spells CASSPGQFNYGYTF. The CDR3 DNA reads TGTGCCAGCAGCCCCGGACAATTCAACTATGGCTACACCTTC.

The V and J genes are TRBV7-2 and TRBJ1-1; 7 bases map to TRBD1. The CDR3 covers 14 residues. Trimming took 6 bases from V and 5 from J; bases not matched to a gene: 9. From germline, CDR1 is SGHTA and CDR2 FQGNSA. In nucleotides, the CDR3 is TGTGCCAGCAGATATACCACAGGGGTGACTGAAGCTTTCTTT. It yields the protein CASRYTTGVTEAFF.

This chain uses TRBV4-1 with TRBJ1-4; TRBD1 matches at 7 bases. The CDR3 length is 17 residues. Trimming cost V 4 bases and J 1 base; bases outside gene matches: 9. The V gene's germline CDR1 is MGHRA and CDR2 YSYEKL. CDR3 coding DNA: TGCGCCAGCAGCCCCAAGGGGCAGGGGGTAACTAATGAAAAACTGTTTTTT. Its translation: CASSPKGQGVTNEKLFF.

The CDR3 DNA reads TGTGCCAGCAGTTTACGGGGGGTCTATGGCTACACCTTC. Translating gives CASSLRGVYGYTF. V is TRBV27 and J is TRBJ1-2, with D possibly TRBD1 on 5 matching bases. The CDR3 contains 13 residues. The germline CDR1 and CDR2 sequences are MNHEY and SMNVEV (reference sequence). Trimming took off 2 bases at V and 4 bases at J, with 8 bases between the two ends.

This chain links TRBV7-2 with TRBJ2-5; D unclear. CDR3 length: 14 amino acids. The V gene's germline CDR1 is SGHTA and CDR2 FQGNSA. Trimming cost V 0 bases and J 4 bases, with 9 bases left between them. The CDR3 bases are TGTGCCAGCAGCTTAGCGCTGGCAGGAGAGACCCAGTACTTC. Translated, it gives CASSLALAGETQYF. The whole variable domain, filled in from reference TRBV7-2 and TRBJ2-5, reads GAGVSQSPSNKVTEKGKDVELRCDPISGHTALYWYRQSLGQGLEFLIYFQGNSAPDKSGLPSDRFSAERTGGSVSTLTIQRTQQEDSAVYLCASSLALAGETQYFGPGTRLLVL.

The CDR3 is CASSYSFYTEAFF. The CDR3 bases are TGTGCCAGCAGTTACTCTTTCTACACTGAAGCTTTCTTT. The chain links TRBV6-5 to TRBJ1-1; unclear D gene. V lost 0 bases to trimming and J lost 3 bases, with 5 bases between them. CDR3 length equals 13 residues. The V gene's germline CDR1 is MNHEY and CDR2 SVGAGI.

The J gene is TRBJ1-5, the V gene TRBV7-9, with D unresolved. Germline CDR1 is SEHNR and CDR2 is FQNEAQ (reference sequence). The CDR3 extends over 14 amino acids. V lost 5 bases to trimming and J lost 7 bases, with 15 bases between them. The CDR3 DNA reads TGTGCCAGCAGCCTGGAAGGTGGGAGACAGCCCCAGCATTTT. This codes for CASSLEGGRQPQHF.

V and J are TRBV29-1 and TRBJ2-5, with a possible D match to TRBD1 (6 bases). This CDR3 is 13 amino acids long. From germline, CDR1 is SQVTM and CDR2 ANQGSEA. V gave up 4 bases and J gave up 5 bases, with 14 bases separating them. CDR3 amino acids: CSVVQGPGETQYF. The CDR3 bases are TGCAGCGTTGTTCAGGGGCCGGGGGAGACCCAGTACTTC.

The chain employs TRBV19 and TRBJ1-2, with D possibly TRBD1 on 5 matching bases. This CDR3 is 18 amino acids long. Germline CDR1 LNHDA, CDR2 SQIVND (reference sequence). V lost 5 bases and J lost 5, with 27 bases in between. The CDR3 DNA sequence: TGTGCCAGTAGTCCGTTCAGGGAAGAAATGGGCTCCGGTTATGGCTACACCTTC. Translating gives CASSPFREEMGSGYGYTF. Complete variable domain (other parts from reference TRBV19 and TRBJ1-2): DGGITQSPKYLFRKEGQNVTLSCEQNLNHDAMYWYRQDPGQGLRLIYYSQIVNDFQKGDIAEGYSVSREKKESFPLTVTSAQKNPTAFYLCASSPFREEMGSGYGYTFGSGTRLTVV.

V is TRBV9 and J is TRBJ1-6; 7 bases line up with TRBD1. Trimming removed 2 bases from V and 4 bases from J; junction bases left unmatched: 9. Germline lookup yields CDR1 SGDLS and CDR2 YYNGEE. The CDR3 runs to 17 residues. CDR3 DNA: TGTGCCAGCAGCGTGGAAGGACAGGCCTTATATAATTCACCCCTCCACTTT. It codes for CASSVEGQALYNSPLHF.

The chain carries TRBV10-3 and TRBJ1-2, with 7 bases matching TRBD1. CDR1 is ENHRY, CDR2 SYGVKD, per germline. The ends lost 10 bases at V and 8 bases at J; junction bases unmatched: 16. This CDR3 has 14 residues. The CDR3 sequence: CATHVVEGARGYTF. CDR3 sequence (DNA): TGTGCCACGCACGTAGTTGAGGGGGCAAGAGGCTACACCTTC.

This clone was seen a single time. The chain carries TRBV30 and TRBJ1-2; D gene ambiguous. The CDR3 covers 11 residues. V lost 2 bases, J lost 6 bases, and 7 bases lay in between. Germline V CDR1 and CDR2: GTSNPN, SVGIG (reference sequence). CDR3 coding DNA: TGTGCCTGGAGTCTCTCTGATGGCTACACCTTC. It specifies CAWSLSDGYTF.